The T cell receptor beta chain described here comes from a study of response to subunit inactivated influenza vaccine. Study results and limitations: With each seasonal influenza vaccination, the authors suggested, few new T cells are recruited.

This clonotype was detected only a few times. Antigen specificity is unknown. The trim removed 2 bases at V and 7 bases at J, leaving 6 bases unmatched. The CDR3 is 15 amino acids. Germline values: CDR1 MNHEY, CDR2 SVGAGI. TCRdb recomputed calls from the RT-PCR reads with MiXCR, one row per CDR3 protein. The data contain around 570,000 distinct CDR3 sequences, 7.6% of them singletons. The TCR originated in a man in his fifties or sixties who received an inactivated influenza vaccine. The source was PBMCs from blood, collected around 2 years after vaccination. V usage is TRBV6-5 and J usage is TRBJ2-2; 8 bases are shared with TRBD2. Here the CDR3 reads CASSYGGRFGGELFF. The CDR3, as DNA: TGTGCCAGCAGTTACGGCGGGAGGTTCGGCGGGGAGCTGTTTTTT.